This T cell receptor (beta chain) was recovered during a study of radiotherapy plus CTLA-4 blockade in lung cancer. Produced via immunoSEQ multiplex PCR; TCRdb's table is partial and in-frame only. The sample comprises around 110,000 clones, around 90% of which are singletons, and roughly 6.9% rests with the top ten. Looked up from germline, CDR1 is MNHNY and CDR2 is SVGAGI (reference sequence). V lost 2 bases and J 8 bases, leaving 10 bases between the germline ends. The CDR3 covers 13 residues. The source is a human donor with non-small cell lung cancer that progressed on radiotherapy plus ipilimumab. The rearrangement uses TRBV6-6 and TRBJ1-5; unclear D gene. Specimen: peripheral blood, collected from a patient treated with radiotherapy plus ipilimumab. CDR3 DNA sequence: TGTGCCAGCAGTTACACGGCCCCTGAGCCCCAGCATTTT. This translates into CASSYTAPEPQHF.